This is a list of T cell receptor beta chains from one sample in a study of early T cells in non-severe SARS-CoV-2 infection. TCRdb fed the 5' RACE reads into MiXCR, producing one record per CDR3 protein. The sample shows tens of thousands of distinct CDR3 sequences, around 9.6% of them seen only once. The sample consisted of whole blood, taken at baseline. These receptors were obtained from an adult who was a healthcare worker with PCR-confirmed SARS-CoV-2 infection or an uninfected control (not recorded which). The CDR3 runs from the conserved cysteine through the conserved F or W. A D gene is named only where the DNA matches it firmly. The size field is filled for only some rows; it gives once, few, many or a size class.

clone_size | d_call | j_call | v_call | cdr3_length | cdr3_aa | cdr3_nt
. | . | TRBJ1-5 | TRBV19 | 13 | CASSIQDGQPQHF | TGTGCCAGTAGTATTCAGGATGGACAGCCCCAGCATTTT
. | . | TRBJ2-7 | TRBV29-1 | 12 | CSVEDADNRQYF | TGCAGCGTTGAAGATGCGGACAACCGGCAGTACTTC
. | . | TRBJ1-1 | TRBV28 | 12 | CASSPGLAEAFF | TGTGCCAGCAGTCCAGGGTTGGCTGAAGCTTTCTTT
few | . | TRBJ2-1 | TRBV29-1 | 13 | CSVVASENNEQFF | TGCAGCGTAGTGGCTAGCGAAAACAATGAGCAGTTCTTC
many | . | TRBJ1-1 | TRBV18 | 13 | CASSPDLNTEAFF | TGTGCCAGCTCACCAGATCTTAACACTGAAGCTTTCTTT
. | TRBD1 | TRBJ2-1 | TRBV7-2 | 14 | CASSKDRGSIEQFF | TGTGCCAGCAGCAAGGACAGGGGGAGCATTGAGCAGTTCTTC
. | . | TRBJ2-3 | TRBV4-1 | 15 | CASRGPGKTTDTQYF | TGCGCCAGCAGGGGTCCGGGAAAGACAACAGATACGCAGTATTTT
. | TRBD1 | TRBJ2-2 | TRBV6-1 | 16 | CASSGGQGSNTGELFF | TGTGCCAGCAGTGGCGGACAGGGCTCGAACACCGGGGAGCTGTTTTTT
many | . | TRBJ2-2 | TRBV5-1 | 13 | CASSLDSTGELFF | TGCGCCAGCAGCTTGGACAGCACCGGGGAGCTGTTTTTT
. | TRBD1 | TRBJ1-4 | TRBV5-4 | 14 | CASSPGQSNEKLFF | TGTGCCAGCAGCCCGGGACAGAGCAATGAAAAACTGTTTTTT
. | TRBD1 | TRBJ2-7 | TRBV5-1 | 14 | CASSPRDRGYEQYF | TGCGCCAGCAGCCCCCGGGACAGGGGGTACGAGCAGTACTTC
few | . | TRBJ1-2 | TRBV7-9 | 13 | CASSRTDPYGYTF | TGTGCCAGCAGCCGGACAGACCCCTATGGCTACACCTTC
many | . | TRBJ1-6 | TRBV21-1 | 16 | CAKHGKPSSYNSPLHF | TGTGCCAAACATGGTAAACCTAGCTCCTATAATTCACCCCTCCACTTT
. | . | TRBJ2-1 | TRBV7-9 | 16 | CASSSTGTAGHDEQFF | TGTGCCAGCAGCTCCACCGGGACAGCGGGTCATGATGAGCAGTTCTTC
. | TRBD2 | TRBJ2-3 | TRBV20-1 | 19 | CSALPPLGLAETSTDTQYF | TGCAGTGCTCTGCCGCCTCTGGGACTAGCGGAGACTAGCACAGATACGCAGTATTTT
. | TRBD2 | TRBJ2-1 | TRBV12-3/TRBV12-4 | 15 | CASSFGGRRDNEQFF | TGTGCCAGCAGTTTCGGCGGGAGGCGCGACAATGAGCAGTTCTTC
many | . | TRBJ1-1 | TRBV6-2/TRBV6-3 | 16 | CASKFEGTDLAGEAFF | TGTGCCAGCAAATTTGAGGGGACGGATCTCGCGGGGGAAGCTTTCTTT
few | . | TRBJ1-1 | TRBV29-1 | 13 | CSVAGGSTTEAFF | TGCAGCGTTGCCGGGGGGTCGACCACTGAAGCTTTCTTT
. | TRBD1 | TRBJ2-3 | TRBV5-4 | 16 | CASSSGWDRGTDTQYF | TGTGCCAGCAGCTCCGGCTGGGACAGGGGCACAGATACGCAGTATTTT
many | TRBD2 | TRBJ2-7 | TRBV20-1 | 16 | CSANLLGGLSSYEQYF | TGCAGTGCCAATCTTCTCGGGGGGTTGAGCTCCTACGAGCAGTACTTC
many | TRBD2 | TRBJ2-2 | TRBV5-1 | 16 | CASSSGTSGYTGELFF | TGCGCCAGCAGCTCTGGGACTAGCGGATACACCGGGGAGCTGTTTTTT
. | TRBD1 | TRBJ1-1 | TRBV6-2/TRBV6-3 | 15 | CASIQAGTVNTEAFF | TGTGCCAGCATCCAAGCCGGGACAGTTAACACTGAAGCTTTCTTT
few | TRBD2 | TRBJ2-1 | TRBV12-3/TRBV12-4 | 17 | CASSPTPGTSGGNEQFF | TGTGCCAGCAGTCCTACCCCCGGGACTAGCGGGGGGAATGAGCAGTTCTTC
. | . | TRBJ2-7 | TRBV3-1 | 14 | CASSQVTGSYEQYF | TGTGCCAGCAGCCAAGTGACAGGCTCCTACGAGCAGTACTTC
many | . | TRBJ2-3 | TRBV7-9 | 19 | CASSPRGEWTLAITDTQYF | TGTGCCAGCAGCCCGAGAGGAGAATGGACACTTGCTATCACAGATACGCAGTATTTT
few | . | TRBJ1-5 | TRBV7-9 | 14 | CASSPSGSNQPQHF | TGTGCCAGCAGCCCGAGCGGTAGCAATCAGCCCCAGCATTTT
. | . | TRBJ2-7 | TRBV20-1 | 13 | CSATGGSSYEQYF | TGCAGTGCTACCGGGGGTAGCTCCTACGAGCAGTACTTC
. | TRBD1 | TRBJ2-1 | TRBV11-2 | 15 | CASSQRRQGMDEQFF | TGTGCCAGCAGCCAACGTCGACAGGGAATGGATGAGCAGTTCTTC
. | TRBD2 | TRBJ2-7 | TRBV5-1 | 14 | CASSVIAGGYEQYF | TGCGCCAGCAGCGTAATAGCGGGAGGCTACGAGCAGTACTTC
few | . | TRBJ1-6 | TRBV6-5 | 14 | CASRQTVPIQPLHF | TGTGCCAGCAGGCAGACAGTTCCAATTCAACCCCTCCATTTT
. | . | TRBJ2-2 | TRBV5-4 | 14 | CASSLGPPPGELFF | TGTGCCAGCAGCTTGGGACCCCCCCCCGGGGAGCTGTTTTTT
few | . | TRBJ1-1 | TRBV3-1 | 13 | CASSPWAGTEAFF | TGTGCCAGCAGCCCGTGGGCGGGCACTGAAGCTTTCTTT
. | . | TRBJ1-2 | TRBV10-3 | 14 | CAITPAGDGYGYTF | TGTGCCATCACCCCGGCGGGGGACGGCTATGGCTACACCTTC
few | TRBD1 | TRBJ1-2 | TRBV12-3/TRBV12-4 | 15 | CASSLNQGADYGYTF | TGTGCCAGCAGCCTTAACCAGGGGGCTGACTATGGCTACACCTTC
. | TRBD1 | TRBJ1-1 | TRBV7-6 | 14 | CASRSGGPYTEAFF | TGTGCCAGCAGATCAGGGGGCCCGTACACTGAAGCTTTCTTT
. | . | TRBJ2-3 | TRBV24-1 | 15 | CATSDSTRAISPQYF | TGTGCCACCAGTGATTCCACCCGCGCCATATCGCCGCAGTATTTT
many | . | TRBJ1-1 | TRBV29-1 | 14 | CSVGKAVMNTEAFF | TGCAGCGTTGGTAAGGCAGTCATGAACACTGAAGCTTTCTTT
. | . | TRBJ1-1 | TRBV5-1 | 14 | CASSFEALNTEAFF | TGCGCCAGCAGCTTCGAGGCCCTGAACACTGAAGCTTTCTTT
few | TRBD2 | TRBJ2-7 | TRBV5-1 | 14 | CASSFGTSGYEQYF | TGCGCCAGCAGCTTCGGGACTAGCGGCTACGAGCAGTACTTC
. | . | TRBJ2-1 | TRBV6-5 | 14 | CASRAMGSYNEQFF | TGTGCCAGCAGGGCGATGGGATCCTACAATGAGCAGTTCTTC
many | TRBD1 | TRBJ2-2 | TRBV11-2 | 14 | CASSADRGTGELFF | TGTGCCAGCAGCGCGGACAGGGGGACCGGGGAGCTGTTTTTT
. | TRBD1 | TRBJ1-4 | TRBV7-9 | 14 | CASSHRDRNEKLFF | TGTGCCAGCAGCCACCGGGACAGGAATGAAAAACTGTTTTTT
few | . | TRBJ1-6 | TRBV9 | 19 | CASSPTQTDYSSYNSPLHF | TGTGCCAGCAGCCCGACTCAGACGGATTATAGCTCCTATAATTCACCCCTCCACTTT
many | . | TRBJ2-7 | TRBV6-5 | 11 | CASSDGYEQYF | TGTGCCAGCAGCGACGGATACGAGCAGTACTTC
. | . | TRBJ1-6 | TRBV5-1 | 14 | CASSLEDKYSPLHF | TGCGCCAGCAGCTTGGAAGATAAGTATTCACCCCTCCACTTT
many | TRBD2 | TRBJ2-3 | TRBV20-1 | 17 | CSAPDFVIAGNTDTQYF | TGCAGTGCCCCGGACTTCGTGATAGCGGGGAACACAGATACGCAGTATTTT
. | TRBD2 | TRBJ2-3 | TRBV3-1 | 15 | CASSAGRSVADTQYF | TGTGCCAGCAGCGCCGGGAGGTCAGTTGCAGATACGCAGTATTTT
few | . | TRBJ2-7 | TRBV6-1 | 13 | CASSEAQSYEQYF | TGTGCCAGCAGTGAAGCGCAGAGTTACGAGCAGTACTTC
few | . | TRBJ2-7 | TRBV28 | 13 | CASSSRLGHEQYF | TGTGCCAGCAGTTCCCGATTGGGACACGAGCAGTACTTC
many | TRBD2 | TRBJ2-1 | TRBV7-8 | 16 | CASTLTGTSGNGGMFF | TGTGCCAGCACCCTTACCGGGACTAGCGGGAACGGAGGCATGTTCTTC
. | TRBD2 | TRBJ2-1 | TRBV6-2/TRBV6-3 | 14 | CASSPSGDYNEQFF | TGTGCCAGCAGTCCTAGCGGGGACTACAATGAGCAGTTCTTC
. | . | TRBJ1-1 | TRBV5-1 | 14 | CASSSQGGNTEAFF | TGCGCCAGCAGCTCCCAAGGCGGAAACACTGAAGCTTTCTTT
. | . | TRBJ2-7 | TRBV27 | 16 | CASSRSSRQASYEQYF | TGTGCCAGCAGTCGAAGCTCCAGACAGGCATCCTACGAGCAGTACTTC
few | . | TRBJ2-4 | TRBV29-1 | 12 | CSVEVNNNIQYF | TGCAGCGTTGAAGTGAACAATAACATTCAGTACTTC